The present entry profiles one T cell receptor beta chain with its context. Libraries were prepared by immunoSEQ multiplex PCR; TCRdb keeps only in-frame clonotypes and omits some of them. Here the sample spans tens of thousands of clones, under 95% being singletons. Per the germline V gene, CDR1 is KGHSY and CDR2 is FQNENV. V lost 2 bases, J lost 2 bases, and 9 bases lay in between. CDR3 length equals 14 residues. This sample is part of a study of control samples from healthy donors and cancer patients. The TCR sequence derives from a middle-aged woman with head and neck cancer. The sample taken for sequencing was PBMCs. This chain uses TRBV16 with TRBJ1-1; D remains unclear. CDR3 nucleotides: TGTGCCAGCAGCCAAGGTGAACTTAACACTGAAGCTTTCTTT. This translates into CASSQGELNTEAFF.